Listed below are T cell receptor beta chains from one sample, sequenced in a study of cytomegalovirus exposure and HLA in healthy donors. Sequencing used immunoSEQ multiplex PCR; TCRdb keeps in-frame clones, though not all of them. Listed are approximately 200,000 clones; roughly 0.7% falls within the top ten. Sequencing was performed on PBMCs. These receptors all come from a boy aged 5 to 17 in good health and CMV-seronegative. Each CDR3 is given with its conserved first and last residue. D genes are given only for firm matches.

TRBJ1-4	TRBD1	TRBV2	TGTGCCAGCAGTGAAACAGGGGCGGTCGGTGAAAAACTGTTTTTT	CASSETGAVGEKLFF
TRBJ1-1	.	TRBV4-1	TGCGCCAGCAGCCAAGGATCGCGGGGGCCTGAGACTGAAGCTTTCTTT	CASSQGSRGPETEAFF
TRBJ2-5	TRBD1	TRBV27	TGTGCCAGCAGTTCCGGGGACAGGGTGGAAGAGACCCAGTACTTC	CASSSGDRVEETQYF
TRBJ2-1	TRBD2	TRBV4-1	TGCGCCAGCAGCCAACCCGGACTAGCGGGGGGTTATGAGCAGTTCTTC	CASSQPGLAGGYEQFF
TRBJ1-2	TRBD1	TRBV28	TGTGCCAGCACAGGAGGGCAGGGGGCGAGCTATGGCTACACCTTC	CASTGGQGASYGYTF
TRBJ1-5	.	TRBV4-2	TGTGCCAGCAGCCAAGATCAGGGAGGGATAAGGACCCAGCATTTT	CASSQDQGGIRTQHF
TRBJ2-3	TRBD1	TRBV18	TGTGCCAGCTCTCCTATACAGGGGATTGAGTCAGATACGCAGTATTTT	CASSPIQGIESDTQYF
TRBJ2-7	.	TRBV19	TGTGCCAGTAGTATGCAGGGTACCCACTACGAGCAGTACTTC	CASSMQGTHYEQYF
TRBJ2-1	.	TRBV6-5	TGTGCCACCAGGGTTTGGGGGGACAATGAGCAGTTCTTC	CATRVWGDNEQFF
TRBJ1-1	.	TRBV5-1	TGCGCCAGCAGCCCCTGGGACACGGAAAAGGATACGGCTTTCTTT	CASSPWDTEKDTAFF
TRBJ2-1	TRBD1	TRBV5-4	TGTGCCACCCTCGGACAGGGGGGTTACAATGAGCAGTTCTTC	CATLGQGGYNEQFF
TRBJ1-2	.	TRBV15	TGTGCCACCAGCCCCCGCCCCGGGTCCTTTTATAACTATGGCTACACCTTC	CATSPRPGSFYNYGYTF
TRBJ1-1	.	TRBV29-1	TGCAGCGTTACCGTGAAGCTAAAGAACACTGAAGCTTTCTTT	CSVTVKLKNTEAFF
TRBJ2-7	TRBD2	TRBV6-1	TGTGCCAGCAGTGATGAGGGCGGGGGGGCCTACGAGCAGTACTTC	CASSDEGGGAYEQYF
TRBJ1-1	.	TRBV30	TGTGCCTGGAGGGAGATGAACACTGAAGCTTTCTTT	CAWREMNTEAFF
TRBJ2-2	TRBD1	TRBV5-6	TGTGCCAGCAGCGGTATAACAGGGGGGAGCACCGGGGAGCTGTTTTTT	CASSGITGGSTGELFF
TRBJ1-1	.	TRBV7-6	TGTGCCAGCAGCACGACCCGACAGATTCGGTACACTGAAGCTTTCTTT	CASSTTRQIRYTEAFF
TRBJ2-7	TRBD1	TRBV5-6	TGTGCCAGCAGCTTGGGACAGGGGGCAACCGAGCAGTACTTC	CASSLGQGATEQYF
TRBJ1-4	.	TRBV7-9	TGTGCCAGCAGGTTTTTTCCTCCCCGGGGATCCACCTCTAATGAAAAACTGTTTTTT	CASRFFPPRGSTSNEKLFF
TRBJ2-7	TRBD1	TRBV7-8	TGTGCCAGCAGCCCGACGACAGGGGGCGAGCAGTACTTC	CASSPTTGGEQYF
TRBJ1-2	TRBD1	TRBV7-9	TGTGCCAGCAGCCACGGACAGGCTAACTATGGCTACACCTTC	CASSHGQANYGYTF
TRBJ2-7	TRBD2	TRBV29-1	TGCAGCGCGAGCGGGGACCGGTCCGAGCAGTACTTC	CSASGDRSEQYF
TRBJ1-5	TRBD1	TRBV19	TGTGCCAGTAGTTCCGGACAGGGGCTTAACCAGCATTTT	CASSSGQGLNQHF
TRBJ2-7	.	TRBV6-6	TGTGCCAGCAGGTATCTCAAAACCGCATACGAGCAGTACTTC	CASRYLKTAYEQYF
TRBJ1-3	TRBD1	TRBV30	TGTGCCTGGAGACCAACAGGGGGAACTGGAAACACCATATATTTT	CAWRPTGGTGNTIYF
TRBJ2-3	TRBD2	TRBV7-2	TGTGCCAGCAGCTTCGGGGGGTTGACAGATACGCAGTATTTT	CASSFGGLTDTQYF
TRBJ1-1	.	TRBV7-9	TGTGCCAGCAGCCTCCCAGCCGGGGGTACCACTGAAGCTTTCTTT	CASSLPAGGTTEAFF
TRBJ2-1	TRBD1	TRBV9	TGTGCCAGCAGCGTAGATGGTGCAGGGGGCCTTGAGCAGTTCTTC	CASSVDGAGGLEQFF
TRBJ2-5	TRBD2	TRBV6-5	TGTGCCAGCAGTTACCAGCGGGGAATAGAGACCCAGTACTTC	CASSYQRGIETQYF
TRBJ1-6	TRBD1	TRBV11-3	TGTGCCAGCAGACTACGGGACAGGGGGGGCTCACCCCTCCACTTT	CASRLRDRGGSPLHF
TRBJ1-5	.	TRBV19	TGTGCCAGTAGTCTAGGGTCGGGGGGCCAGCCCCAGCATTTT	CASSLGSGGQPQHF
TRBJ1-1	.	TRBV19	TGTGCCAGTTTCGGGGGTACTTGGACTGAAGCTTTCTTT	CASFGGTWTEAFF
TRBJ2-7	TRBD1	TRBV11-2	TGTGCCAGCAGCTTGATGCAGGGGGTTAACGAGCAGTACTTC	CASSLMQGVNEQYF
TRBJ1-2	.	TRBV2	TGTGCCAGCAGTGAACAGGTAGTGAACTATGGCTACACCTTC	CASSEQVVNYGYTF
TRBJ1-3	.	TRBV5-6	TGTGCCAGCAGAGATCAGGGCTCTGGAAACACCATATATTTT	CASRDQGSGNTIYF
TRBJ2-4	TRBD1	TRBV19	TGTGCCAGTAGTATGACTACAGGGGGCGCATCCAAAAACATTCAGTACTTC	CASSMTTGGASKNIQYF
TRBJ1-1	.	TRBV11-1	TGTGCCAGCAGCTTAAGTCAAAGGAGGAACACTGAAGCTTTCTTT	CASSLSQRRNTEAFF
TRBJ1-4	.	TRBV19	TGTGCCAGTAGTATACTGAAACAGCTGAATGAAAAACTGTTTTTT	CASSILKQLNEKLFF
TRBJ1-3	.	TRBV4-1	TGCGCCAGCAGCCAAGATCATACATCTGGAAACACCATATATTTT	CASSQDHTSGNTIYF
TRBJ1-2	TRBD1	TRBV5-5	TGTGCCAGCAGCTGGGGAGGGACAGGCGGCTACACCTTC	CASSWGGTGGYTF
TRBJ1-2	.	TRBV6-5	TGTGCCAGCTCATTCAGCGGCGGTGGCTACACCTTC	CASSFSGGGYTF